Below, 27 T cell receptor beta chains from the same sample are listed, as sequenced in a study of yellow fever vaccine responses in identical twins. TCRdb independently ran MiXCR on the RT-PCR reads; one entry per CDR3 protein. The profile shows fewer than 11,000 distinct CDR3 sequences, around four fifths of them singletons. The input for sequencing was T cells from blood (PBMCs), unsorted or a sorted subset (not recorded which), taken before or after yellow fever vaccination (not recorded which). These receptors all stem from a woman aged 18-35 years who received the yellow fever vaccine.

The count of this clonotype is one. The genes are TRBV7-9 and TRBJ2-7, with D possibly matching TRBD1 (5 bases). Deletions cut 5 bases from V and 0 bases from J, with 11 bases between. Per germline, CDR1 SEHNR and CDR2 FQNEAQ (reference sequence). This CDR3 region has 14 residues. CDR3 in DNA: TGTGCCAGCAGCCCAGGGCCCAGCTCCTACGAGCAGTACGTC. Its translation: CASSPGPSSYEQYV.

The CDR3: CASSLGAGGQPQHF. DNA of the CDR3: TGTGCCAGCAGCTTGGGGGCAGGAGGACAGCCCCAGCATTTT. This chain uses TRBV5-6 with TRBJ1-5; D remains unclear. The CDR3 extends over 14 amino acids. The germline gives CDR1 SGHDT, CDR2 YYEEEE. V was clipped by 0 bases and J by 7 bases, with 11 bases between them.

This clonotype was picked up a small number of times. The chain links TRBV4-1 to TRBJ2-1; D not certain. Per germline, CDR1 MGHRA and CDR2 YSYEKL. CDR3 size: 13 residues. V dropped 0 bases and J dropped 9 bases, with 9 bases sitting between them. The CDR3 nucleotides are TGCGCCAGCAGCCAAGAACGTCGTAGTGAGCAGTTCTTC. It translates to CASSQERRSEQFF.

This clonotype was detected only a few times. The chain couples TRBV5-5 to TRBJ2-7; 8 nucleotides agree with TRBD2. The length of the CDR3 is 15 residues. V dropped 5 bases and J dropped 1; count of bases not matched to a gene: 8. From germline, CDR1 is SGHKS and CDR2 YYEKEE (reference sequence). The CDR3 sequence is CASSQLSGVSYEQYF. CDR3 coding DNA: TGTGCCAGCAGTCAACTTAGCGGGGTGTCCTACGAGCAGTACTTC.

This chain joins TRBV28 and TRBJ2-7; 8 nucleotides match TRBD1. The CDR3 sequence is 14 residues long. Losses at the gene ends were 5 bases for V and 6 bases for J; bases not matched to a gene: 9. Germline CDR1 and CDR2: MDHEN and SYDVKM. The CDR3 nucleotides are TGTGCCAGCAGTCCAGTGACAGGGGTGGGCGAGCAGTACGTC. Its protein product is CASSPVTGVGEQYV.

The chain carries TRBV15 and TRBJ1-5; D unresolved. Trimming pared 1 base from V and 0 bases from J, leaving 10 bases between. CDR3 length: 16 residues. Germline assignment: CDR1 LNHNV and CDR2 YYDKDF (reference sequence). CDR3 coding DNA: TGTGCCACCAGCAGAGGGGCAGGAACTAGCAATCAGCCCCAGCATTTT. It specifies CATSRGAGTSNQPQHF.

This chain joins TRBV12-3 or TRBV12-4 and TRBJ1-1, with D possibly TRBD1 on 6 matching bases. V was shortened by 6 bases and J by 0 bases, with 14 bases between the two germline ends. The CDR3 extends over 15 amino acids. CDR3 in DNA: TGTGCCAGCAGGGGTAAGGGACAAATGAACACTGAAGCTTTCTTT. It codes for CASRGKGQMNTEAFF.

This clonotype is labeled medium-sized. The J gene is TRBJ2-3, the V gene TRBV7-2; no definite D call. This CDR3 is 15 amino acids long. Trimming took off 1 base at V and 0 bases at J, with 8 bases between the two ends. Germline CDR1 reads SGHTA; CDR2 reads FQGNSA. This CDR3 reads CASSLGMSSTDTQYF. CDR3 bases: TGTGCCAGCAGCTTAGGAATGTCTAGCACAGATACGCAGTATTTT.

The genes are TRBV11-1 and TRBJ2-7, with 9 bases lining up with TRBD1. Trimming took 1 base from V and 3 from J; bases not matched to a gene: 4. This CDR3 is built from 15 residues. Per the germline V gene, CDR1 is SGHAT and CDR2 is FQDESV (reference sequence). The chain's CDR3 is CASSLDRDRDYEQYF. The CDR3 DNA is TGTGCCAGCAGCTTAGACCGGGACAGGGACTACGAGCAGTACTTC.

The chain recombines TRBV7-9 with TRBJ2-1, with TRBD2 identical over 12 bases. The length of the CDR3 is 17 residues. Germline assignment: CDR1 SEHNR and CDR2 FQNEAQ (reference sequence). J lost 4 bases, V lost 3 bases, and 7 bases had no gene match. The CDR3 DNA follows: TGTGCCAGCAGCTTCCGTCGACTAGCGGGAGCGTACAATGAGCAGTTCTTC. Encoded protein: CASSFRRLAGAYNEQFF. Complete variable domain (other parts from reference TRBV7-9 and TRBJ2-1): DTGVSQNPRHKITKRGQNVTFRCDPISEHNRLYWYRQTLGQGPEFLTYFQNEAQLEKSRLLSDRFSAERPKGSFSTLEIQRTEQGDSAMYLCASSFRRLAGAYNEQFFGPGTRLTVL.

The chain couples TRBV5-1 to TRBJ2-7; TRBD1 matches 7 bases. The CDR3 length is 15 residues. Germline CDR1 is SGHRS and CDR2 is YFSETQ. The junction had 8 bases not matched to a gene; V was cut back by 4 bases and J by 1 base. The CDR3 region has the DNA TGCGCCAGCAGCACCGGGACAGCCCTATCCTACGAGCAGTACGTC. This encodes CASSTGTALSYEQYV.

V is TRBV2 and J is TRBJ2-3; no reliable D call. The CDR3 runs to 11 residues. Between the trimmed V and J ends, which lost 6 bases and 5 bases, there was a span of 6 bases. CDR1 SNHLY and CDR2 FYNNEI come from the germline V gene. The CDR3 nucleotides read TGTGCCAGCAGCCTACGAGATACGCAGTATTTT. Its protein product is CASSLRDTQYF.

The chain carries TRBV11-3 and TRBJ1-6, with a tentative D call TRBD1 (5 bases). V was clipped by 0 bases and J by 8 bases, with 11 bases between them. The germline V gene encodes CDR1 SGHNT and CDR2 YENEEA. This CDR3 contains 15 residues. The CDR3 is CASSLDPAGYSPLHF. Here the CDR3 DNA reads TGTGCCAGCAGCTTAGACCCGGCAGGGTATTCACCCCTCCACTTT.

In its sample, this clonotype was seen a few times. The chain is built from TRBV25-1 and TRBJ2-3; the D call may be TRBD1 or TRBD2 (5 bases each). Germline V gives CDR1 MGHDK, CDR2 SYGVNS. The length of the CDR3 is 12 residues. Trimming left V 1 base short and J 6 bases short, with 5 bases between. The DNA for the CDR3 is TGTGCCAGCAGTGAATGGGGGGATACGCAGTATTTT. Translated, it gives CASSEWGDTQYF.

The V and J genes are TRBV12-3 or TRBV12-4 and TRBJ1-2; 7 positions agree with TRBD1. Germline trimming cut 3 bases from V and 8 bases from J; bases unmatched to any gene: 12. The CDR3 is 15 amino acids. The CDR3 DNA follows: TGTGCCAGCAGTTTGGGTGAGACAGGGACGCGAGGCTACACCTTC. Translating it yields CASSLGETGTRGYTF.

There are a few counts of this clonotype. The rearrangement links TRBV19 to TRBJ2-2; tentatively, D is TRBD2 (5 bases). Trimming left V 7 bases short and J 4 bases short, with 16 bases between. The CDR3 consists of 15 residues. Germline CDR1 reads LNHDA; CDR2 reads SQIVND (reference sequence). The CDR3 nucleotides read TGTGCCAGTACCGACTACGCATTAGGCACCGGGGAGCTGTTTTTT. The encoded protein is CASTDYALGTGELFF.

The table lists this clonotype with a few counts. This chain uses TRBV11-3 with TRBJ2-5; D is perhaps TRBD1 (5 bases). Trimming pared 2 bases from V and 1 base from J, leaving 11 bases between. The CDR3 runs to 15 residues. Germline-derived CDR1 and CDR2 are SGHNT and YENEEA. CDR3 DNA sequence: TGTGCCAGCAGCTTATTCATGGGGCCCCAAGAGACCCAGTACTTC. Protein product: CASSLFMGPQETQYF.

This rearrangement joins TRBV11-2 to TRBJ2-1, with TRBD2 identical over 7 bases. CDR3 size: 12 residues. Germline V gene data show CDR1 as SGHAT and CDR2 as FQNNGV. The ends lost 4 bases at V and 7 bases at J; junction bases unmatched: 1. The chain's CDR3 is CASSSRGNEQFF. The CDR3 DNA reads TGTGCCAGCAGCTCGCGGGGGAATGAGCAGTTCTTC.

The rearrangement uses TRBV29-1 and TRBJ1-4; D gene ambiguous. The V end lost 6 bases, the J end lost 2 bases, and 13 bases lay between the germline ends. CDR3 length: 14 amino acids. Germline assignment: CDR1 SQVTM and CDR2 ANQGSEA. CDR3 in amino acids: CSVPGGPTNEKLFF. The CDR3 bases are TGCAGCGTACCGGGAGGGCCCACTAATGAAAAACTGTTTTTT.

DNA for the CDR3: TGCAGCAGGACCATAGGCATTCACGAGACCCAGTACTTC. Protein sequence: CSRTIGIHETQYF. The genes are TRBV20-1 and TRBJ2-5; D call uncertain. Germline V lookup: CDR1 DFQATT, CDR2 SNEGSKA (reference sequence). The CDR3 has 13 amino acids.

The chain is built from TRBV12-3 or TRBV12-4 and TRBJ1-2; 7 bases map to TRBD1. V lost 6 bases to trimming and J lost 3 bases; unmatched junction nucleotides: 10. This CDR3 has 15 amino acids. In DNA form, the CDR3 reads TGTGCCAGCAGCCCGATGACAGGGATTGACTATGGCTACACCTTC. Encoded protein: CASSPMTGIDYGYTF.

J is TRBJ2-1 and V is TRBV9; 10 bases line up with TRBD2. Per germline, CDR1 SGDLS and CDR2 YYNGEE. This CDR3 is built from 15 residues. V trimming: 3 bases; J trimming: 8 bases; junction bases outside the gene matches: 8. CDR3 sequence (DNA): TGTGCCAGCAGCGCTAGCGGGAGAACATTGGATGAGCAGTTCTTC. It encodes CASSASGRTLDEQFF.

The CDR3 nucleotides are TGTGCCAGCAGCTTAGCGCGTCTCCAGTTAGGGACGTATGGCTACACCTTC. Protein sequence: CASSLARLQLGTYGYTF. This chain connects TRBV11-1 to TRBJ1-2, with a possible D match to TRBD1 (5 bases). The CDR3 is 17 residues long. V was shortened by 0 bases and J by 5 bases, with 19 bases between the two germline ends. The germline gives CDR1 SGHAT, CDR2 FQDESV (reference sequence).

The chain uses TRBV6-1 and TRBJ2-7; 7 nucleotides match TRBD1. CDR3 length: 15 residues. The germline V gene encodes CDR1 MNHNS and CDR2 SASEGT. The J segment lost 2 bases and the V segment lost 6 bases, leaving 10 bases of the junction unmatched. In nucleotides, the CDR3 is TGTGCCAGCAGCCCCAGGACAGGCCTAACCTACGAGCAGTACTTC. Translating gives CASSPRTGLTYEQYF.

The chain recombines TRBV28 with TRBJ2-7; tentatively, D is TRBD1 or TRBD2 (5 bases each). CDR1 is MDHEN, CDR2 SYDVKM, per germline. The CDR3 loop spans 15 amino acids. The V end was cut by 5 bases, the J end by 0 bases, with 14 bases between. CDR3 in amino acids: CASSATGTVSYEQYF. In nucleotides, the CDR3 is TGTGCCAGCAGTGCTACCGGGACGGTCTCCTACGAGCAGTACTTC.

This chain uses TRBV9 with TRBJ1-2; D gene uncertain. The CDR3 contains 15 residues. CDR1 and CDR2 (germline): SGDLS, YYNGEE. V gave up 0 bases and J gave up 2 bases, with 11 bases separating them. The DNA for the CDR3 is TGTGCCAGCAGCGTAGCTTCCGAACAGAACTATGGCTACACCTTC. This gives the protein CASSVASEQNYGYTF.

This clonotype has a single count. The gene calls are TRBV18 and TRBJ2-3; 9 bases are a match to TRBD2. V was clipped by 4 bases and J by 2 bases; unmatched bases: 4. CDR1 is KGHSH and CDR2 is LQKENI in the germline V gene. The CDR3 totals 15 residues. CDR3 amino acids: CASSLIAGATDTQYF. CDR3 DNA sequence: TGTGCCAGCTCACTAATAGCGGGAGCCACAGATACGCAGTATTTT. Based on the CDR3 plus reference TRBV18 and TRBJ2-3, the full variable domain is NAGVMQNPRHLVRRRGQEARLRCSPMKGHSHVYWYRQLPEEGLKFMVYLQKENIIDESGMPKERFSAEFPKEGPSILRIQQVVRGDSAAYFCASSLIAGATDTQYFGPGTRLTVL.